This TCR beta chain was retrieved from a study of memory CD4+ T cells and cytomegalovirus serostatus. Study background: Healthy Belgian adult donors included nine or ten CMV-positive and about two dozen CMV-negative people.

In germline, CDR1 is MNHEY, CDR2 SVGAGI. The CDR3 loop spans 13 amino acids. The junction had 3 bases not matched to a gene; V was cut back by 8 bases and J by 0 bases. Profiled with immunoSEQ multiplex PCR; TCRdb holds only in-frame clones, not every one. The sample lists 46,000 or so clones; 78% were seen once. A word on this clone: Its antigen is as yet unknown.

The sort gate was single viable CD3+CD4+CD8-CD45RO+ cells for memory CD4+ T cells. Broader study findings: CMV serostatus prediction reached median AUC roughly 0.95, or 0.91 with US-trained model.

Input material: memory CD4+ T cells from blood. V is TRBV6-5 and J is TRBJ2-7; 8 bases fit TRBD1. This receptor was taken from an adult in good health and CMV-seronegative. As DNA, the CDR3 is TGTGCCAGCCGGGACAGGAGCTCCTACGAGCAGTACTTC. It translates to CASRDRSSYEQYF.